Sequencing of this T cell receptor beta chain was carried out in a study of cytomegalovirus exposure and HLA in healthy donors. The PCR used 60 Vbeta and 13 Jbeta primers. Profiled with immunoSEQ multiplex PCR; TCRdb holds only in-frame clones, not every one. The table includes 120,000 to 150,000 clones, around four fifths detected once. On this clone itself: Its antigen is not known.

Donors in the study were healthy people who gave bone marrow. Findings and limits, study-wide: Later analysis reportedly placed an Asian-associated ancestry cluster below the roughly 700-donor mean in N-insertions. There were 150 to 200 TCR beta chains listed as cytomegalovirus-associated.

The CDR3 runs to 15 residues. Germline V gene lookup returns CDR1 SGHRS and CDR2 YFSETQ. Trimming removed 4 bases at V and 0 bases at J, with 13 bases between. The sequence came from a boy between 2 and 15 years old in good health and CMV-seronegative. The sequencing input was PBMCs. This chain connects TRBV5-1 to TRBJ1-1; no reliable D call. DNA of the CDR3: TGCGCCAGCAGCAAAATGCTCGGGGTGAACACTGAAGCTTTCTTT. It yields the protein CASSKMLGVNTEAFF.